This T cell receptor (beta chain) was identified during a study of Graves' ophthalmopathy and Graves' hyperthyroidism. CDR1 SGHTA and CDR2 FQGNSA come from the germline V gene. The CDR3 consists of 15 residues. Amplification of the TCR beta CDR3 regions used RNA transcripts (as template). Second-round multiplex PCR came after first-round RT-PCR with HTBI primers. TCRdb redid the calling of the multiplex PCR reads with MiXCR, one entry per CDR3 protein. The table lists about 550,000 distinct CDR3 sequences, 35% to 40% of them singletons. Notes on this clonotype: A read error may produce the germline difference seen at one junction end.

This clonotype originated in an adult man with Graves' hyperthyroidism. This sequence joins TRBV7-2 and TRBJ1-6; 7 bases match TRBD1. The sample taken for sequencing was peripheral blood or thyroid tissue (not recorded which). CDR3 region: CASSLGAGGNSPPHF. The DNA of the CDR3 is TGTGCCAGCAGCTTAGGTGCAGGGGGTAATTCACCCCCCCACTTT.